A selection of T cell receptor beta chains follows, all from one sample in a study of vaccination effects on CD4 cells after COVID-19. These TCRs' antigens remain unknown. The method was immunoSEQ multiplex PCR; TCRdb's version includes in-frame clones alone and lacks a portion of them. The data contain about 19,000 clones, 70% to 75% of them seen just once; the ten biggest clones take up about 15%. This sample comprised CD4+ T cells from PBMCs cultured with SARS-CoV-2 spike peptides, obtained before COVID-19 vaccination. Receptors were obtained from a human donor who had a prior SARS-CoV-2 infection. Each CDR3 is given with its conserved first and last residue. The order of the fields is J gene, V gene, CDR3 protein.

>TRBJ1-6|TRBV19
CASQGTYNSPLHF
>TRBJ2-5|TRBV4-2
CASSQVSRGQGRETQYF
>TRBJ1-2|TRBV7-3
CASSLPGGAGYTF
>TRBJ2-5|TRBV11-2
CASSPVHIQETQYF
>TRBJ1-2|TRBV7-3
CASSLNPGQGSHGYTF
>TRBJ2-2|TRBV5-1
CASSSTTGATPGELFF
>TRBJ2-1|TRBV7-2
CASSSTGGFYNEQFF
>TRBJ1-5|TRBV4-3
CASSQDNFNDQPQHF
>TRBJ1-1|TRBV27
CASSPWSANTEAFF
>TRBJ1-2|TRBV4-3
CASSRTGGQGARYTF
>TRBJ2-3|TRBV18
CASSPATNTQYF
>TRBJ1-1|TRBV5-1
CASSLFGTGSEAFF
>TRBJ2-5|TRBV12-3/TRBV12-4
CASSPVRETQYF
>TRBJ1-6|TRBV18
CASSDGLRSPLHF
>TRBJ2-5|TRBV9
CASSPRGAPQTQYF
>TRBJ2-7|TRBV7-9
CASSSRAGGPYEQYF
>TRBJ2-3|TRBV20-1
CSASLASGSTDTQYF
>TRBJ2-5|TRBV5-1
CASSLGARADQETQYF
>TRBJ2-7|TRBV2
CASRGDSYEQYF
>TRBJ2-7|TRBV11-2
CASSYEQGQYF
>TRBJ2-6|TRBV9
CASNRGRVAGANVLTF
>TRBJ2-5|TRBV2
CASRENRGVSQYF
>TRBJ2-7|TRBV5-1
CASSPGGSGSYEQYF
>TRBJ2-2|TRBV11-3
CASSPHLAGELFF
>TRBJ2-7|TRBV6-2/TRBV6-3
CASSSGKGTVGYEQYF
>TRBJ2-7|TRBV5-4
CASSSGQGSYEQYF
>TRBJ2-3|TRBV7-3
CASSLLGWDTQYF
>TRBJ2-2|TRBV7-9
CASSQDRGDGELFF
>TRBJ2-1|TRBV7-2
CASSQGLAKHEQFF
>TRBJ1-2|TRBV27
CASSPRESRGNYGYTF
>TRBJ2-7|TRBV5-6
CASSLVGQGTYEQYF
>TRBJ2-2|TRBV7-2
CASSPSPSGELFF
>TRBJ2-5|TRBV27
CAREETQYF
>TRBJ2-7|TRBV5-1
CASSLMTGIYREQYF
>TRBJ2-1|TRBV20-1
CSASPGGAGEQFF
>TRBJ2-7|TRBV6-5
CASSLTGENEQYF
>TRBJ2-7|TRBV7-9
CASSLSRTRETSSYEQYF